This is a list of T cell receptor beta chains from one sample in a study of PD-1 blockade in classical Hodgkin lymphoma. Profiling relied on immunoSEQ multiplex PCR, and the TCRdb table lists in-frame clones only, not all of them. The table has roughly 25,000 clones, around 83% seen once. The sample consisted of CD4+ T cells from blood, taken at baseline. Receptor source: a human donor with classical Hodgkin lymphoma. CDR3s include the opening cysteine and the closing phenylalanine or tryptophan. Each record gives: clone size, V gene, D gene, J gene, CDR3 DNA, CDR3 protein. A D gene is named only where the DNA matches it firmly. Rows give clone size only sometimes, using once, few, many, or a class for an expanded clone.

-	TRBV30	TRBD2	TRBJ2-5	TGTGCCCGCGGGACTAGCGGGGAGACCCAGTACTTC	CARGTSGETQYF
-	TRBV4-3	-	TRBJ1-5	TGCGCCAGCAGCCATCGCTTACAGGGTCAGCCCCAGCATTTT	CASSHRLQGQPQHF
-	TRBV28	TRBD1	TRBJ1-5	TGTGCCAGCAGTTTTAAGGGACAGGGAGGTCGGTTTAGCAATCAGCCCCAGCATTTT	CASSFKGQGGRFSNQPQHF
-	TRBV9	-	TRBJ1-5	TGTGCCAGCGGCCAGACCAGCTCAGATCAGCCCCAGCATTTT	CASGQTSSDQPQHF
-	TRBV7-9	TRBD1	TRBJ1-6	TGTGCCAGCAGCTTCGACAGGGGGATTTCACCCCTCCACTTT	CASSFDRGISPLHF
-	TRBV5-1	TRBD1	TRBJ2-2	TGCGCCAGCAGCTTGGTTCGACAGGGGGCGATCGGGGAGCTGTTTTTT	CASSLVRQGAIGELFF
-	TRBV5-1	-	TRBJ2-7	TGCGCCAGCAGCTATCAAGGAAGCTCCTACGAGCAGTACTTC	CASSYQGSSYEQYF
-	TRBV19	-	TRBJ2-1	TGTGCCACCTCGATCCCCGGGGGCAATGAGCAGTTCTTC	CATSIPGGNEQFF
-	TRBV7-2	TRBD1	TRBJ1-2	TGTGCCAGCAGCATCGCAAAAACGACAGGGGGAGGCTACACCTTC	CASSIAKTTGGGYTF
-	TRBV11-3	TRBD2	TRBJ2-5	TGTGCCAGCAGCTTTCCGGGGGGGCAGTCCCAGTACTTC	CASSFPGGQSQYF
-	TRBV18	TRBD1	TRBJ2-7	TGTGCCAGCTCCGGGGGACAGGGAATCTACGAGCAGTACTTC	CASSGGQGIYEQYF
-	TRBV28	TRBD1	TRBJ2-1	TGTGCCACTATAGACTACAGGGGGGCGCCTTTGGAGCAGTTCTTC	CATIDYRGAPLEQFF
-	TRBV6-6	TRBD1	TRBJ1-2	TGTGCCAGCAGTTCCCTAGGCGGGACAGGGGGCTCTGGCTACACCTTC	CASSSLGGTGGSGYTF
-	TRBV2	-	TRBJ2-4	TGTGCCAGCAGTGAAGTAAATGTTCGGAACATTCAGTACTTC	CASSEVNVRNIQYF
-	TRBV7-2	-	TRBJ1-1	TGTGCCAGCAGCTTAGAGTATAGTCAGACGGCTTTCTTT	CASSLEYSQTAFF
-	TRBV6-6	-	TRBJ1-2	TGTGCCAGCAGTTCACCTTTGGGGAGGAGCGATGGCTACACCTTC	CASSSPLGRSDGYTF
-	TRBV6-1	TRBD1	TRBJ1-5	TGTGCCAGCAGAACCCAAACAGGGGACGGTCAGCCCCAGCATTTT	CASRTQTGDGQPQHF
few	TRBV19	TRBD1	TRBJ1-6	TGTGCCAGTACCCCGGGACAGTATAATTCACCCCTCCACTTT	CASTPGQYNSPLHF
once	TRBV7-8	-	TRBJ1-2	TGTGCCAGCAGCTTAGCATATGGGGGGGAAAACTATGGCTACACCTTC	CASSLAYGGENYGYTF
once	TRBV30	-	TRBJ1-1	TGTGCCTGGGGCGAAAGGTATGAAGCTTTCTTT	CAWGERYEAFF
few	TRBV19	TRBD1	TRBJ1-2	TGTGCCAGTAGTCCAGGCTGGGGACAGACCCTCTATGGCTACACCTTC	CASSPGWGQTLYGYTF
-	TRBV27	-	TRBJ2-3	TGTGCCAGCAGCTTCCAGGGAACGGGGGATACGCAGTATTTT	CASSFQGTGDTQYF
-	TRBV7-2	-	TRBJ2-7	TGTGCCAGCAGCTTAGTGGGCGACAGAGCCTACGAGCAGTACTTC	CASSLVGDRAYEQYF
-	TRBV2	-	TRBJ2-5	TGTGCCAGCAGTGCGAGGGGGATCCAAGAGACCCAGTACTTC	CASSARGIQETQYF
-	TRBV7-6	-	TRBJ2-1	TGTGCCAGCAGCCGACTAGGGCAGCAGTTCTTC	CASSRLGQQFF
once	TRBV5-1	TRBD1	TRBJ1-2	TGCGCCAGCAGCTCCTCCAGCTACAGGGGACGAGCGGACCCTAACTATGGCTACACCTTC	CASSSSSYRGRADPNYGYTF
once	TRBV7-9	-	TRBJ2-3	TGTGCCAGCAGCCGAAACGTCGGGATCCGCACAGATACGCAGTATTTT	CASSRNVGIRTDTQYF
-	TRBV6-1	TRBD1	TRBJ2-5	TGTGCCAGCAGTGAATCGGGGGTACCGGGACAGGGGGATGAGACCCAGTACTTC	CASSESGVPGQGDETQYF
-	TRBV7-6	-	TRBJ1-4	TGTGCCAGCAGCTTAGAGGTGGGGCGCGGGGAAAAACTGTTTTTT	CASSLEVGRGEKLFF
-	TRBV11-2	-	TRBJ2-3	TGTGCCAGCAGCCCCGGGATCGGGCGGTACACAGATACGCAGTATTTT	CASSPGIGRYTDTQYF
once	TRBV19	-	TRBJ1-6	TGTGCCAGTAGTGCCCTGGACAGAAATAATTCACCCCTCCACTTT	CASSALDRNNSPLHF
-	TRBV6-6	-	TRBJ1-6	TGTGCCAGCAGTTACTGGGAAAATTCACCCCTCCACTTT	CASSYWENSPLHF
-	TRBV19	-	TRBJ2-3	TGTGCCAGTAGAGTGGACACAGATACGCAGTATTTT	CASRVDTDTQYF
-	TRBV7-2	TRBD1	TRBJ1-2	TGTGCCAGCAGCTTATTCCCGGACAGGGACTACTATGGCTATACCTTC	CASSLFPDRDYYGYTF
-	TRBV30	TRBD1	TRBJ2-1	TGTGCCTGGAGTGTAAGGATGGGACAGGGGATCAATGAGCAGTTCTTC	CAWSVRMGQGINEQFF
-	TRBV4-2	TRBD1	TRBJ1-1	TGTGCCAGCAGCTCCCAGGGGGACACTGAAGCTTTCTTT	CASSSQGDTEAFF
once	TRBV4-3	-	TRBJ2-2	TGCGCCAGCAGCCAAGGTCAGTCGAACACCGGGGAGCTGTTTTTT	CASSQGQSNTGELFF
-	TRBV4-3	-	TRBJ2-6	TGCGCCAGCAGCCAAGAATGGGACATCTCTGGGGCCAACGTCCTGACTTTC	CASSQEWDISGANVLTF
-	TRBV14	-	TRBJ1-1	TGTGCCAGCCTCGGTCTCGGCTCAGGGAACACTGAAGCTTTCTTT	CASLGLGSGNTEAFF
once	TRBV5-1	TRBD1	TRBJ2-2	TGCGCCACTGGACAGGGGACTACCGGGGAGCTGTTTTTT	CATGQGTTGELFF
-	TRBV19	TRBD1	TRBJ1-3	TGTGCCAGTATCCGGGACAGGGGTTCTGGAAACACCATATATTTT	CASIRDRGSGNTIYF
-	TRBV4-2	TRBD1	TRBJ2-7	TGTGCCAGCAGCCAAATTTCAACAGGGGGCATCTCCTACGAGCAGTACTTC	CASSQISTGGISYEQYF
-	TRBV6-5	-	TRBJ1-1	TGTGCCAGCAGTTACATCGGGGGCACTGAAGCTTTCTTT	CASSYIGGTEAFF